This record concerns one TCR beta chain sequence. Clones were read by immunoSEQ multiplex PCR, and TCRdb kept only the in-frame ones, dropping some. The sample lists around 700,000 clones, about two thirds seen once, with around 2% in the top ten. This entry is derived from a study of shared clonotypes between healthy human individuals. Germline V gene lookup returns CDR1 MRHNA and CDR2 SNTAGT. There are 12 residues in the CDR3. V dropped 6 bases and J dropped 4 bases, with 9 bases sitting between them. Sequences were obtained from memory CD4+ T cells sorted from blood. Stated subset: CD45RA-negative fraction. The chain couples TRBV6-4 to TRBJ1-1, with a weak D call TRBD1 (5 bases). The source of this sequence is a young woman in good health. The chain's CDR3 is CASRQGSTEAFF. In nucleotides, the CDR3 is TGTGCCAGCAGGCAGGGCTCCACTGAAGCTTTCTTT.